The clone carrying this T cell receptor beta chain was counted ten times or more. Its target is not known. J was trimmed by 5 bases and V by 0 bases; bases with no gene match: 4. CDR3 length: 16 residues. Germline CDR1 is SGDLS and CDR2 is YYNGEE. This entry is derived from a study of CD8+CD57+ T cells in acquired aplastic anemia. On the study more broadly: The DNA of sorted CD4+ and CD8+ cells averaged approximately 3.3 ug. Healthy donors averaged approximately 9.8 million reads for CD4+ cells.

Genomic DNA, serving as template, underwent TCR beta VDJ and CDR3 profiling. TCRdb used MiXCR to reprocess the reads, holding one entry per CDR3 protein. The table lists under 200,000 distinct CDR3 sequences, about 60% of them singletons. Regarding the study as a whole: Patients and controls had CD8+ Simpson's diversity values that were not significantly distinct. Found in both controls and patients were 25 to 35 CD8+ CDR3 sequences.

The receptor was isolated from a human donor in good health. This chain uses TRBV9 with TRBJ1-4; 10 bases map to TRBD1. The specimen sequenced was sorted CD4+, CD8+, or CD8+CD57+ T cells (not recorded which) from PBMCs. CDR3 in amino acids: CASSVGGTGVNEKLFF. In nucleotides, the CDR3 is TGTGCCAGCAGCGTAGGGGGGACAGGGGTGAATGAAAAACTGTTTTTT. Filled out from reference TRBV9 and TRBJ1-4, the complete variable domain reads DSGVTQTPKHLITATGQRVTLRCSPRSGDLSVYWYQQSLDQGLQFLIQYYNGEERAKGNILERFSAQQFPDLHSELNLSSLELGDSALYFCASSVGGTGVNEKLFFGSGTQLSVL.